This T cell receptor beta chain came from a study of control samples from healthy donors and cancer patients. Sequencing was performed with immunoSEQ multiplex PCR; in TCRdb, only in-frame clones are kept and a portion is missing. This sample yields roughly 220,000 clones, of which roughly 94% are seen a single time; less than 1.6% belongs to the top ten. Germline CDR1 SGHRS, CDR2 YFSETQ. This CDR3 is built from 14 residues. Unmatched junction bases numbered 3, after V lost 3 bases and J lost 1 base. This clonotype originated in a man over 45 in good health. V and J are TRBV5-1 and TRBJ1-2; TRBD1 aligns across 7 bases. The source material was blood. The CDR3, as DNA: TGCGCCAGCAGCTCAGGGACAGTTAACTATGGCTACACCTTC. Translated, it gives CASSSGTVNYGYTF.